These 25 T cell receptor beta chains came from one sample sequenced in a study of blood T cells in healthy people across ages. A second roughly 6 to 11 cycle PCR used barcoded and J-beta primers. TCRdb re-called the 5' RACE reads with MiXCR, one entry per CDR3 protein. The sample yields about 1.4 million distinct CDR3 sequences, approximately 59% seen once. Sequences were obtained from blood. The receptors here all came from a man aged 18 to 30 in good health.

This chain's CDR3 is CASRRRDMMNTEAFF. For the CDR3, the DNA is TGTGCCAGCCGCCGGCGGGACATGATGAACACTGAAGCTTTCTTT. The chain recombines TRBV12-3 or TRBV12-4 with TRBJ1-1; possibly TRBD1 for D (6 bases). The CDR3 covers 15 residues. Deletions cut 8 bases from V and 0 bases from J, with 16 bases between.

V usage is TRBV7-8 and J usage is TRBJ2-5; D unresolved. V was cut by 5 bases and J by 5 bases, with 18 bases left in between. The CDR3 runs to 15 residues. The germline V gene encodes CDR1 SGHVS and CDR2 FQNEAQ. This CDR3 reads CASSPWSSPGETQYF. The CDR3 nucleotides are TGTGCCAGCAGCCCCTGGTCCTCACCCGGGGAGACCCAGTACTTC.

J is TRBJ1-2 and V is TRBV27; possible D gene TRBD1, 6 bases. Per germline, CDR1 MNHEY and CDR2 SMNVEV (reference sequence). The V gene lost 0 bases and the J gene lost 1 base, with 12 bases spanning the gap. The CDR3 sequence is 16 residues long. The CDR3 DNA reads TGTGCCAGCAGTTTATCCGGACAGACTTATAACTATGGCTACACCTTC. Its protein is CASSLSGQTYNYGYTF.

The chain carries TRBV7-2 and TRBJ2-7; tentatively, D is TRBD2 (6 bases). Trimming stripped 3 bases from V and 7 bases from J, with 16 bases between. This CDR3 has 14 amino acids. Germline loops: CDR1 SGHTA, CDR2 FQGNSA. CDR3 protein: CASSLIGGAGEQYF. DNA of the CDR3: TGTGCCAGCAGCTTGATCGGCGGCGCGGGAGAGCAGTACTTC. The whole variable domain, filled in from reference TRBV7-2 and TRBJ2-7, reads GAGVSQSPSNKVTEKGKDVELRCDPISGHTALYWYRQSLGQGLEFLIYFQGNSAPDKSGLPSDRFSAERTGGSVSTLTIQRTQQEDSAVYLCASSLIGGAGEQYFGPGTRLTVT.

The rearrangement links TRBV12-3 or TRBV12-4 to TRBJ2-1, with D unclear. CDR3 length: 14 residues. V was shortened by 1 base and J by 9 bases, with 13 bases between the two germline ends. The CDR3 spells CASSLGVPKVEQFF. Here the CDR3 DNA reads TGTGCCAGCAGTTTAGGGGTCCCTAAGGTTGAGCAGTTCTTC.

The CDR3 DNA reads TGCAGTGCCCGACGGGACACCAACTATGGCTACACCTTC. It specifies CSARRDTNYGYTF. This chain links TRBV20-1 with TRBJ1-2; tentative D call: TRBD1 (6 bases). This CDR3 comprises 13 residues. Germline CDR1 DFQATT, CDR2 SNEGSKA (reference sequence). V lost 6 bases to trimming and J lost 2 bases, with 13 bases between them.

The chain couples TRBV3-1 to TRBJ2-3; TRBD1 is a possible D gene (6 bases). Germline assignment: CDR1 LGHDT and CDR2 YNNKEL (reference sequence). The CDR3 consists of 15 residues. Between the trimmed V and J ends, which lost 4 bases and 2 bases, there was a span of 13 bases. This CDR3 reads CASSPWTDFTDTQYF. The CDR3, as DNA: TGTGCCAGCAGCCCATGGACAGACTTCACAGATACGCAGTATTTT.

The rearrangement joins TRBV7-8 to TRBJ1-6; D is undetermined. The germline V and J ends were trimmed by 4 bases and 3 bases, with 13 bases remaining between them. The CDR3 consists of 16 residues. CDR1 and CDR2 from the germline V gene are SGHVS and FQNEAQ. CDR3 nucleotide sequence: TGTGCCAGCAGCTCCCAACGGCGGGTCTATAATTCACCCCTCCACTTT. It translates to CASSSQRRVYNSPLHF.

V and J are TRBV6-6 and TRBJ1-5, with D possibly being TRBD1 (6 bases). V was cut by 5 bases and J by 6 bases, with 11 bases left in between. The CDR3 runs 13 residues. Germline V lookup: CDR1 MNHNY, CDR2 SVGAGI (reference sequence). The CDR3 loop reads CASSKQGTQPQHF. As DNA, the CDR3 is TGTGCCAGCAGTAAACAGGGTACTCAGCCCCAGCATTTT.

The V gene is TRBV4-3, the J gene TRBJ1-6, with 7 bases identical to TRBD1. Germline lookup yields CDR1 LGHNA and CDR2 YSLEER. This CDR3 spans 15 amino acids. The junction had 6 bases not matched to a gene; V was cut back by 0 bases and J by 10 bases. The CDR3 sequence: CASSQDSRGNSPLHF. For the CDR3, the DNA is TGCGCCAGCAGCCAAGATTCCAGGGGGAACTCACCCCTCCACTTT.

The chain recombines TRBV12-3 or TRBV12-4 with TRBJ2-7; D is uncertain. The CDR3 loop spans 13 amino acids. Trimming took 5 bases from V and 6 from J, leaving 14 bases between them. The CDR3 DNA reads as TGTGCCAGCAGTCCCTGGACCAGCCCCGAGCAGTACTTC. Amino acid sequence: CASSPWTSPEQYF.

This chain joins TRBV5-1 and TRBJ2-5, with D unclear. V lost 1 base to trimming and J lost 2 bases, with 12 bases between them. This CDR3 contains 15 residues. Germline V gene lookup returns CDR1 SGHRS and CDR2 YFSETQ. The CDR3: CASSLLITPQETQYF. The CDR3 coding sequence is TGCGCCAGCAGCTTGTTGATAACCCCACAAGAGACCCAGTACTTC. Full variable domain (remainder filled in from reference TRBV5-1 and TRBJ2-5): KAGVTQTPRYLIKTRGQQVTLSCSPISGHRSVSWYQQTPGQGLQFLFEYFSETQRNKGNFPGRFSGRQFSNSRSEMNVSTLELGDSALYLCASSLLITPQETQYFGPGTRLLVL.

The rearrangement links TRBV6-5 to TRBJ2-5; 10 bases are a match to TRBD1. Judging by the DNA end, TRBJ2-7 fits better; the J call may be wrong. The length of the CDR3 is 14 residues. Germline CDR1 and CDR2: MNHEY and SVGAGI. DNA of the CDR3: TGTGCCAGCAACAGGGACAGGGGAAGCTACGAGCAGTACTTC. Translating gives CASNRDRGSYEQYF.

The chain links TRBV5-6 to TRBJ2-5, with D perhaps given as TRBD1 or TRBD2 (7 bases each). V was pared by 5 bases and J by 3 bases, with 14 bases between. The CDR3 is 14 residues long. From germline, CDR1 is SGHDT and CDR2 YYEEEE. CDR3 sequence (DNA): TGTGCCAGCAGGGCAGGGGGGGTGGAAGAGACCCAGTACTTC. Translation: CASRAGGVEETQYF.

The sample holds a few counts of this clonotype. A read error may explain this, as a much larger clone is one base away. The rearrangement links TRBV6-2 or TRBV6-3 to TRBJ2-5; D perhaps matches TRBD2 (7 bases). The CDR3 spans 15 residues. CDR1 and CDR2 (germline): MNHEY, SVGEGT. V lost 4 bases to trimming and J lost 4 bases, with 16 bases between them. In DNA, the CDR3 is TGTGCCAGCAGTTTACTATCGGGGGGCCGAGAGACCCAGTACTTC. This sequence encodes CASSLLSGGRETQYF.

The chain recombines TRBV27 with TRBJ1-5, with D possibly TRBD1 on 5 matching bases. The CDR3 length is 13 residues. Germline V gene lookup returns CDR1 MNHEY and CDR2 SMNVEV (reference sequence). V lost 5 bases to trimming and J lost 4 bases, with 9 bases between them. In DNA, the CDR3 is TGTGCCAGCAGTAATCAGGGAAATCAGCCCCAGCATTTT. Translating gives CASSNQGNQPQHF.

This clonotype came up a few times. V and J are TRBV11-2 and TRBJ2-3; D not certain. Per the germline V gene, CDR1 is SGHAT and CDR2 is FQNNGV. CDR3 length equals 14 residues. Deletions cut 3 bases from V and 2 bases from J, with 9 bases between. The CDR3 loop is CASSLETITDTQYF. Here the CDR3 DNA reads TGTGCCAGCAGCTTGGAGACGATCACAGATACGCAGTATTTT. The full variable domain, with the rest looked up from reference TRBV11-2 and TRBJ2-3, is EAGVAQSPRYKIIEKRQSVAFWCNPISGHATLYWYQQILGQGPKLLIQFQNNGVVDDSQLPKDRFSAERLKGVDSTLKIQPAKLEDSAVYLCASSLETITDTQYFGPGTRLTVL.

CDR3 sequence: CSVGHARGNTEAFF. Here the CDR3 DNA reads TGCAGCGTTGGTCATGCCAGGGGGAACACTGAAGCTTTCTTT. The rearrangement links TRBV29-1 to TRBJ1-1; a possible D gene is TRBD1 (6 bases). This CDR3 has 14 residues. The V end was cut by 4 bases, the J end by 1 base, with 13 bases between. The V gene's germline CDR1 is SQVTM and CDR2 ANQGSEA.

This clonotype showed up just a few times. The CDR3 reads CASSETGLFSEQYF. CDR3 sequence (DNA): TGTGCCAGCAGTGAAACGGGACTTTTTTCCGAGCAGTACTTC. V gene TRBV25-1 combines with J gene TRBJ2-7; weak D call: TRBD2 (6 bases). This CDR3 comprises 14 residues. V gave up 2 bases and J gave up 6 bases, with 14 bases separating them. Germline loops: CDR1 MGHDK, CDR2 SYGVNS.

CDR3 nucleotide sequence: TGTGCCAGCAGTGATTCCGGGACAGGGGAGAGAGAGACCCAGTACTTC. Protein product: CASSDSGTGERETQYF. J is TRBJ2-4 and V is TRBV28, with 10 nucleotides matching TRBD1. The DNA end is a closer match to TRBJ2-5, so the J assignment may be wrong. There are 16 residues in the CDR3. In germline, CDR1 is MDHEN, CDR2 SYDVKM.

The chain uses TRBV6-5 and TRBJ2-2, with D tentatively TRBD2 (5 bases). The CDR3 runs to 17 residues. Germline loops: CDR1 MNHEY, CDR2 SVGAGI. Trimming pared 2 bases from V and 6 bases from J, leaving 19 bases between. CDR3 in DNA: TGTGCCAGCAGTTACGGTTCGGGGAGAGGTTTTGCCGGGGAGCTGTTTTTT. Encoded protein: CASSYGSGRGFAGELFF.

This clonotype was observed a few times. The chain recombines TRBV13 with TRBJ2-5; D call uncertain. CDR3 length equals 13 residues. V was trimmed by 5 bases and J by 11 bases, leaving 18 bases between them. The V gene's germline CDR1 is PRHDT and CDR2 FYEKMQ (reference sequence). This CDR3 is CASSEATPREQYF. In nucleotides, the CDR3 is TGTGCCAGCAGCGAAGCGACCCCAAGAGAGCAGTACTTC.

CDR3 residues: CASSPYLAEYNDEQFF. The CDR3 DNA reads TGTGCCAGCAGCCCCTACCTAGCTGAGTACAACGATGAGCAGTTCTTC. The V and J genes are TRBV7-9 and TRBJ2-1, with D perhaps matching TRBD2 (5 bases). The V end lost 5 bases, the J end lost 8 bases, and 22 bases lay between the germline ends. The CDR3 has 16 residues. The germline gives CDR1 SEHNR, CDR2 FQNEAQ (reference sequence).

The gene calls are TRBV6-6 and TRBJ2-3; D is unresolved. CDR1 and CDR2 from the germline V gene are MNHNY and SVGAGI (reference sequence). V lost 2 bases and J lost 6, with 6 bases in between. The CDR3 loop spans 12 amino acids. The CDR3 sequence: CASSYELDTQYF. The CDR3 nucleotides are TGTGCCAGCAGTTACGAGTTGGATACGCAGTATTTT.

The chain recombines TRBV19 with TRBJ1-5, with D perhaps matching TRBD1 (6 bases). The CDR3 has 16 amino acids. The V end lost 0 bases, the J end lost 7 bases, and 16 bases lay between the germline ends. Per germline, CDR1 LNHDA and CDR2 SQIVND (reference sequence). CDR3 nucleotide sequence: TGTGCCAGTAGTATAGAATATCAAGGGGGTAGGCAGCCCCAGCATTTT. Translated: CASSIEYQGGRQPQHF.